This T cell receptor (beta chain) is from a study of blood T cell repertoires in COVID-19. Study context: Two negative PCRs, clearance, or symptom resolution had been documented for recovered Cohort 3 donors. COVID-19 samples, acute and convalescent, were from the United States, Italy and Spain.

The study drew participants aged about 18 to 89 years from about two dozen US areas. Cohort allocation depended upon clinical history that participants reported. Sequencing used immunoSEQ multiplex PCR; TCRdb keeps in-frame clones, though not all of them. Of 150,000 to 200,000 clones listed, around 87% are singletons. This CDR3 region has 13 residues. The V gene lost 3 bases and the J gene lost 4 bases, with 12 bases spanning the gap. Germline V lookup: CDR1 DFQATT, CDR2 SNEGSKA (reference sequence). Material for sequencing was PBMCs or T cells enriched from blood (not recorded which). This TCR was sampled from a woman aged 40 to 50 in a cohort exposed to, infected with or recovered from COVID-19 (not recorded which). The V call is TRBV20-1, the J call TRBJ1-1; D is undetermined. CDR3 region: CSASPLVGTEAFF. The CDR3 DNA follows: TGCAGTGCTAGTCCGCTAGTCGGCACTGAAGCTTTCTTT.